This TCR beta chain originates from a study of cytomegalovirus exposure and HLA in healthy donors. In regard to this clone: The sample holds other DNA sequences that translate to the same CDR3.

With 60 Vbeta and 13 Jbeta primers, the PCR was carried out. TCRdb's table, derived via immunoSEQ multiplex PCR, lists solely in-frame clones and lacks some. The profile covers under 200,000 clones, with about 80% appearing a single time and around 0.52% taken by the ten largest. The CDR3 extends over 13 amino acids. Germline loops: CDR1 SGHTA, CDR2 FQGTGA. V gave up 5 bases and J gave up 0 bases, with 6 bases separating them. The material sequenced was PBMCs. The V and J genes are TRBV7-3 and TRBJ2-3, with D hard to call. The receptor was isolated from a woman in her fifties or sixties in good health and CMV-seronegative. The CDR3 region has the DNA TGTGCCAGCAGCCCCTCTAGCACAGATACGCAGTATTTT. Its protein is CASSPSSTDTQYF.